This entry concerns a single T cell receptor beta chain. Losses at the gene ends were 1 base for V and 5 bases for J; bases not matched to a gene: 7. This CDR3 comprises 17 residues. In germline, CDR1 is LGHNA, CDR2 YNFKEQ. These data are taken from a study of cytomegalovirus exposure and HLA in healthy donors. On the study more broadly: An early release of data contained about 85 million unique TCRs, which came from HLA-typed donors.

13 Jbeta primers and 60 Vbeta primers were used for the PCR. Clones were read by immunoSEQ multiplex PCR, and TCRdb kept only the in-frame ones, dropping some. The listing contains about 140,000 clones. This TCR came from a young woman in good health and CMV-seronegative. The specimen sequenced was PBMCs. The gene calls are TRBV4-2 and TRBJ1-4, with TRBD1 matching over 10 bases. Here the CDR3 reads CASSQAAGTGENEKLFF. CDR3 DNA sequence: TGTGCCAGCAGCCAAGCAGCCGGGACAGGGGAAAATGAAAAACTGTTTTTT.